Sequencing of this TCR beta chain was carried out in a study of T cells in Graves' hyperthyroidism and ophthalmopathy. Study context: Before any treatment, at initial diagnosis, peripheral blood was collected. General study findings and limits: Most clonotypes expanded in thyroid above 0.001 were likewise present in blood.

RNA transcripts provided the source from which TCR beta CDR3 regions were amplified. During a first-round RT-PCR of the TCR CDR3, the HTBI primer set was used. TCRdb re-derived calls from the multiplex PCR reads in MiXCR, one entry per CDR3 protein. The sample yields roughly 640,000 distinct CDR3 sequences, around 16% seen once. This clonotype was recorded many times. Its antigen is not known. In germline, CDR1 is MDHEN, CDR2 SYDVKM. CDR3 length equals 15 residues. V lost 5 bases and J lost 3, with 16 bases in between. The sequence came from a woman between 40 and 55 years old with Graves' ophthalmopathy. The sample was blood. The chain joins TRBV28 to TRBJ1-2; weak D call: TRBD1 (6 bases). The CDR3 region has the DNA TGTGCCAGCAGTAGTCCAGCGGGACATGACTATGGCTACACCTTC. Translating gives CASSSPAGHDYGYTF.